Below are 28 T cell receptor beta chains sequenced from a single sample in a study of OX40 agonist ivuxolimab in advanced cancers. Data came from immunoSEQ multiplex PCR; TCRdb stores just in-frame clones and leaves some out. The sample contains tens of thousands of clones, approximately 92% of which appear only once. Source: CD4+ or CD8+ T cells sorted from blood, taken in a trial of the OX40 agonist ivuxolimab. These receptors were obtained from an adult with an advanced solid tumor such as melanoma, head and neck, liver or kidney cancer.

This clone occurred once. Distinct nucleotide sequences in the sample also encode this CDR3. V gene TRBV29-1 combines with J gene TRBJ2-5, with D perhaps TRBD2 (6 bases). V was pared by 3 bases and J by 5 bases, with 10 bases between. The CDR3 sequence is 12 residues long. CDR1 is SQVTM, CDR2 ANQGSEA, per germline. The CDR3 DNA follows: TGCAGCGTTGAGGATGGGGGGGAGACCCAGTACTTC. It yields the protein CSVEDGGETQYF.

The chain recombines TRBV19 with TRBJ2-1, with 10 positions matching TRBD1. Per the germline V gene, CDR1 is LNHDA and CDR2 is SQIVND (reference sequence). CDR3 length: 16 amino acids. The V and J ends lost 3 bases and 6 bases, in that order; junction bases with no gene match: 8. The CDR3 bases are TGTGCCAGTAGTATCGAGGGACAGGGGTGGATCAATGAGCAGTTCTTC. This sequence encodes CASSIEGQGWINEQFF.

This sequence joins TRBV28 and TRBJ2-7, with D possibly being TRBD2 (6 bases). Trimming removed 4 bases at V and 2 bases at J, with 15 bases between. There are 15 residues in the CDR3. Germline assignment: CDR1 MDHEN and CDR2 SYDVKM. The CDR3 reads CASSSTGVTPYEQYF. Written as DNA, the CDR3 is TGTGCCAGCAGTTCGACGGGGGTTACGCCCTACGAGCAGTACTTC.

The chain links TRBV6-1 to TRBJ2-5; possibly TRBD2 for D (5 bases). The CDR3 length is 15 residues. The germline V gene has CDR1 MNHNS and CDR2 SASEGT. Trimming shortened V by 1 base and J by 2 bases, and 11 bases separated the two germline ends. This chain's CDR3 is CASSEGRLPQETQYF. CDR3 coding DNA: TGTGCCAGCAGTGAAGGGAGGTTACCACAAGAGACCCAGTACTTC.

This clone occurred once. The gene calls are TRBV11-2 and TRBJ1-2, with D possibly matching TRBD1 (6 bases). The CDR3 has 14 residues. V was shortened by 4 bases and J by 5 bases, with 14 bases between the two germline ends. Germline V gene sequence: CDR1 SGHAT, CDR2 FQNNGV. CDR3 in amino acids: CASSYGGGGYGYTF. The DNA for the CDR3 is TGTGCCAGCAGCTATGGGGGAGGGGGATATGGCTACACCTTC.

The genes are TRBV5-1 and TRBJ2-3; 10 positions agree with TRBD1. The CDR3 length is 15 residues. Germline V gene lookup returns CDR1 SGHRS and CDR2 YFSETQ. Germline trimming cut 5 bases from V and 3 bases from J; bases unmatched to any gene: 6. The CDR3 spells CASRNGQGVTDTQYF. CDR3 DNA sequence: TGCGCCAGCAGGAACGGACAGGGGGTGACAGATACGCAGTATTTT.

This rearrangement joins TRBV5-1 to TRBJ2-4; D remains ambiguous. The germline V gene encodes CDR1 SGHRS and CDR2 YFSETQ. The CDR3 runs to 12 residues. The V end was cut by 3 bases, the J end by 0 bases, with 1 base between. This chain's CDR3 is CASSSAKNIQYF. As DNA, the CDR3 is TGCGCCAGCAGCTCAGCCAAAAACATTCAGTACTTC.

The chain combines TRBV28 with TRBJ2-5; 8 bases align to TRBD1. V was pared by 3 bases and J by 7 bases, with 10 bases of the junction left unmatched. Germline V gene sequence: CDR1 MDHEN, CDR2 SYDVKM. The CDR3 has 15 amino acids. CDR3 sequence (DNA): TGTGCCAGCAGTTTCGTGACAGGGGCCCGAGGGACCCAGTACTTC. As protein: CASSFVTGARGTQYF.

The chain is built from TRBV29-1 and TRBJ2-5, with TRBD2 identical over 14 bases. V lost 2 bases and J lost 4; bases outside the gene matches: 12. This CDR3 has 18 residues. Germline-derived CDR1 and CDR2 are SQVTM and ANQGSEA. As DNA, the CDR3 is TGCAGCGTTGAACGAAGGGTAGGGGGACTAGCGGGAGCAGAGACCCAGTACTTC. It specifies CSVERRVGGLAGAETQYF.

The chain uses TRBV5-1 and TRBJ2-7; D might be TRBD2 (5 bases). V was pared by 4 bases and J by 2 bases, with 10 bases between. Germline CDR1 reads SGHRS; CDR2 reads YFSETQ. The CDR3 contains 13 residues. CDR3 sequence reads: CASSLDSAYEQYF. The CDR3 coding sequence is TGCGCCAGCAGCCTGGACTCCGCCTACGAGCAGTACTTC.

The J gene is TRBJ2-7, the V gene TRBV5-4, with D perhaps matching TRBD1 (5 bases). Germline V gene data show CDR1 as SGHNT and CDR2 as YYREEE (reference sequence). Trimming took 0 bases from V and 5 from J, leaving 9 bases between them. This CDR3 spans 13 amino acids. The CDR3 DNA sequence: TGTGCCAGCAGCTTGGAGGGGTTCCACGAGCAGTACTTC. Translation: CASSLEGFHEQYF.

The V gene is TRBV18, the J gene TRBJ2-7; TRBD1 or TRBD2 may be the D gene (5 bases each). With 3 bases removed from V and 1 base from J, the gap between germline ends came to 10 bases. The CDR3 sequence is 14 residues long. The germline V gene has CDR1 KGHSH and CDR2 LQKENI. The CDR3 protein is CASSPGVGSYEQYF. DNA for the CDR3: TGTGCCAGCTCACCGGGGGTAGGGTCCTACGAGCAGTACTTC.

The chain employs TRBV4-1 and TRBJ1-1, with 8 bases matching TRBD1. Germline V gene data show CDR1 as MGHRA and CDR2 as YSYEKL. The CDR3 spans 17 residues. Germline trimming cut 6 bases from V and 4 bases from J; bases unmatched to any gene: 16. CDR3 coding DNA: TGCGCCAGCAGTCCTCAACAACGACAGGGGTGGGTCACTGAAGCTTTCTTT. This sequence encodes CASSPQQRQGWVTEAFF.

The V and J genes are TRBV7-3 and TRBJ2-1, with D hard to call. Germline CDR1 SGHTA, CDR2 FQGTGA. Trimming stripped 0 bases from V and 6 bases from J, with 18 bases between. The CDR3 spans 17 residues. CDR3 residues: CASSLTGLWPWGNEQFF. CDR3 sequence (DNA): TGTGCCAGCAGCTTAACCGGGCTATGGCCCTGGGGCAATGAGCAGTTCTTC.

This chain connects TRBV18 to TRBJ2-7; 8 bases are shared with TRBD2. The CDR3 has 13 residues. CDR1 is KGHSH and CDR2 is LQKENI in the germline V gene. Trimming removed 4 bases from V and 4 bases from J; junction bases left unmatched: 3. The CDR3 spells CASSQGGRYEQYF. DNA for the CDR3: TGTGCCAGCTCACAGGGCGGGAGGTACGAGCAGTACTTC.

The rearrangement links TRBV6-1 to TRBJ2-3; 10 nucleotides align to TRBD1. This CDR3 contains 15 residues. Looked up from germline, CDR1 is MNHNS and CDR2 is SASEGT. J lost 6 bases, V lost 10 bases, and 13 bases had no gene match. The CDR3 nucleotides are TGTGCCATCGGGACAGGGGACCACCTTGGCGATACGCAGTATTTT. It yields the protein CAIGTGDHLGDTQYF.

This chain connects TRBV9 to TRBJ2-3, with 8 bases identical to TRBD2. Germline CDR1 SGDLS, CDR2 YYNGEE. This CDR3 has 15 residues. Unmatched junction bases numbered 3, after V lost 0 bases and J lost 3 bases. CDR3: CASSVVSGKTDTQYF. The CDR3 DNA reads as TGTGCCAGCAGCGTAGTTAGCGGGAAGACAGATACGCAGTATTTT.

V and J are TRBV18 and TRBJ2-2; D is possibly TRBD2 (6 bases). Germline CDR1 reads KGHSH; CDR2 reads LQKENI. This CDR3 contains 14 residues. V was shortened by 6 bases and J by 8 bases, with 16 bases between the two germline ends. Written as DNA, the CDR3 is TGTGCCAGCTCCCGGGAGAGTGGATTTGGGGAGCTGTTTTTT. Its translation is CASSRESGFGELFF.

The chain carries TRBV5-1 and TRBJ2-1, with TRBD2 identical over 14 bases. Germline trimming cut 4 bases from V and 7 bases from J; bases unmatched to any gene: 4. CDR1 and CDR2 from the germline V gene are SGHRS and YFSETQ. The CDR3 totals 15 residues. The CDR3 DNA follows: TGCGCCAGCAGCCGACTAGCGGGAGGGCAAAATGAGCAGTTCTTC. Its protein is CASSRLAGGQNEQFF.

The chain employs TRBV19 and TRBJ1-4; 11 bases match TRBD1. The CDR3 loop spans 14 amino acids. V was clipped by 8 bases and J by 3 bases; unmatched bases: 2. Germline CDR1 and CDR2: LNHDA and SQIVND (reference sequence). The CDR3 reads CASRDRGSNEKLFF. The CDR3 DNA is TGTGCCAGTCGGGACAGGGGGTCTAATGAAAAACTGTTTTTT.

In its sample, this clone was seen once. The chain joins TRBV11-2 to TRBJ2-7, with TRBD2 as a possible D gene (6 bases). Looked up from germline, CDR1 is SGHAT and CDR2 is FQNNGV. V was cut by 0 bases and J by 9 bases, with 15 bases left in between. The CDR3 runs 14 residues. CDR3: CASSLDRLVGGQYF. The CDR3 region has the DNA TGTGCCAGCAGCTTAGATCGACTAGTGGGTGGGCAGTACTTC.

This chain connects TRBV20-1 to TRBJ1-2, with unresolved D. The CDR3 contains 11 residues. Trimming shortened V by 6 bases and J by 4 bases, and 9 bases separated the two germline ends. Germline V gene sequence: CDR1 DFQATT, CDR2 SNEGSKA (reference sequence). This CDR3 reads CSAPPTYGYTF. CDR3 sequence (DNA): TGCAGTGCCCCTCCCACCTATGGCTACACCTTC.

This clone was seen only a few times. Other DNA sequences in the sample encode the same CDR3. CDR3 in amino acids: CASSEDLNQPQHF. DNA for the CDR3: TGTGCCAGCAGTGAAGATCTTAATCAGCCCCAGCATTTT. The chain carries TRBV2 and TRBJ1-5; no clear D gene. V shed 1 base and J shed 4 bases, with 5 bases lying between them. Per the germline V gene, CDR1 is SNHLY and CDR2 is FYNNEI. CDR3 length: 13 residues.

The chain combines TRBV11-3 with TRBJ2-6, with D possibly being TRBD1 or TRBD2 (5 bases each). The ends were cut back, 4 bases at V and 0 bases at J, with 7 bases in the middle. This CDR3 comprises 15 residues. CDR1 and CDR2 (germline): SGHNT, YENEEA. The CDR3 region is CASSSGGSGANVLTF. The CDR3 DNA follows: TGTGCCAGCAGCTCTGGGGGCTCTGGGGCCAACGTCCTGACTTTC.

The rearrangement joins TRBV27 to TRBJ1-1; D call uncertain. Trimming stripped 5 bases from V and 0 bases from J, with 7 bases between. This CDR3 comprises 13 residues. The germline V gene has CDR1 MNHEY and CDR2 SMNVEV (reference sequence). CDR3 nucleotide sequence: TGTGCCAGCAGTCCGGAGATGAACACTGAAGCTTTCTTT. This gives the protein CASSPEMNTEAFF.

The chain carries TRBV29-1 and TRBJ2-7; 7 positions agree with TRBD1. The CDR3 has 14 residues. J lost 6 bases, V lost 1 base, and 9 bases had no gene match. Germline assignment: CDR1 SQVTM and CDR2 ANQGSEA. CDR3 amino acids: CSVEGTGKSGEQYF. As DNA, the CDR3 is TGCAGCGTTGAAGGGACAGGTAAATCGGGCGAGCAGTACTTC.

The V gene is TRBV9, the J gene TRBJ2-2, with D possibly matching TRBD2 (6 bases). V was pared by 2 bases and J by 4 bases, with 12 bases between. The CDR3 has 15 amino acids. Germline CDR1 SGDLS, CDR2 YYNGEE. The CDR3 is CASSVAGGPTGELFF. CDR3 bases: TGTGCCAGCAGCGTGGCAGGAGGGCCCACCGGGGAGCTGTTTTTT.

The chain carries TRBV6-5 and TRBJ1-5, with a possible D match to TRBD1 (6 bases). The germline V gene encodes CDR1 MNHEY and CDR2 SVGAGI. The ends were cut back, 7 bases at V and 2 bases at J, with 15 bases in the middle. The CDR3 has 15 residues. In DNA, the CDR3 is TGTGCCAGCACAACAGGGAGCTCGGGCAATCAGCCCCAGCATTTT. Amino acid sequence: CASTTGSSGNQPQHF.